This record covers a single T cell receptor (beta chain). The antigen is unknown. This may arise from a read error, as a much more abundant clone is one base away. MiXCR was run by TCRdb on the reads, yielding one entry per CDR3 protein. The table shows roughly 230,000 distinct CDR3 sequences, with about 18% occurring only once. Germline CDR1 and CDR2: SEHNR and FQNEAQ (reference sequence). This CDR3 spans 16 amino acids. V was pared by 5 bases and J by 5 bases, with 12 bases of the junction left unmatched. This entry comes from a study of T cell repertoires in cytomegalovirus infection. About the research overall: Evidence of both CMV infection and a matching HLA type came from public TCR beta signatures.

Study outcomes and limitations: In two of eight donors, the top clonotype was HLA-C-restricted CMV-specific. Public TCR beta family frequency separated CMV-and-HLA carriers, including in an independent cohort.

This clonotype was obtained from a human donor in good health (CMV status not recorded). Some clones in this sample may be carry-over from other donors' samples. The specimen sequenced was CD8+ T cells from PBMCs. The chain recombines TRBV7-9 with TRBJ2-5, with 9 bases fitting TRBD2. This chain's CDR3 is CASSRLAARTGETQYF. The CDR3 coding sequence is TGTGCCAGCAGCAGACTAGCGGCCCGTACCGGGGAGACCCAGTACTTC.